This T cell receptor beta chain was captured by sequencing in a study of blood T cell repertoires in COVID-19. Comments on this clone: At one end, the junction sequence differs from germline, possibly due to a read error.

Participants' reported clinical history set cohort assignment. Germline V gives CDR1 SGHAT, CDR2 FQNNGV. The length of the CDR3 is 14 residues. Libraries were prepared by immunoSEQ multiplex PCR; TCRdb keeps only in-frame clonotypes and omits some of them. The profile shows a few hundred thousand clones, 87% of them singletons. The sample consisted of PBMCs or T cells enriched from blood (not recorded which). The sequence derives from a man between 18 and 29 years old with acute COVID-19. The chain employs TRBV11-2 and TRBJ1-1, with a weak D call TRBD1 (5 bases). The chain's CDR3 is CASSVEGVNTEAFF. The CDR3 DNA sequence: TGTGCCAGCAGCGTAGAAGGGGTGAACACTGAAGCTTTCTTT.